These 27 T cell receptor beta chains came from one sample sequenced in a study of blood T cell repertoires in COVID-19. The repertoire was sequenced with immunoSEQ multiplex PCR; TCRdb's copy has only in-frame clones and lacks some. The sample holds 25,000 to 35,000 clones, 81% seen once. The specimen was peripheral blood. These receptors originate from a woman between 55 and 75 years old with acute or convalescent COVID-19.

The rearrangement links TRBV2 to TRBJ2-7; 8 bases are a match to TRBD1. The CDR3 spans 12 residues. Unmatched junction bases numbered 5, after V lost 6 bases and J lost 7 bases. CDR1 and CDR2 (germline): SNHLY, FYNNEI. This CDR3 is CASREWTGEQYF. In nucleotides, the CDR3 is TGTGCCAGCAGGGAATGGACAGGGGAGCAGTACTTC.

The chain employs TRBV15 and TRBJ2-5; 11 nucleotides line up with TRBD2. The CDR3 spans 15 residues. The junction had 7 bases not matched to a gene; V was cut back by 4 bases and J by 6 bases. Germline values: CDR1 LNHNV, CDR2 YYDKDF (reference sequence). The CDR3 loop reads CATSKIAGGPKTQYF. CDR3 nucleotides: TGTGCCACCAGCAAGATAGCGGGGGGGCCGAAGACCCAGTACTTC.

This sequence joins TRBV24-1 and TRBJ2-1; 8 bases agree with TRBD2. Germline CDR1 is KGHDR and CDR2 is SFDVKD. There are 15 residues in the CDR3. The V gene end was trimmed by 1 base and the J gene end by 6 bases; junction bases not matched to a gene: 4. The CDR3 spells CATSDLTGGPNEQFF. DNA for the CDR3: TGTGCCACCAGTGATTTAACGGGGGGGCCCAATGAGCAGTTCTTC.

The chain combines TRBV19 with TRBJ1-1; 9 bases align to TRBD1. The length of the CDR3 is 15 residues. Germline lookup yields CDR1 LNHDA and CDR2 SQIVND (reference sequence). The V gene end was trimmed by 7 bases and the J gene end by 4 bases; junction bases not matched to a gene: 10. CDR3 amino acids: CASTTGGLRGTEAFF. CDR3 DNA: TGTGCCAGTACCACAGGGGGCTTAAGAGGCACTGAAGCTTTCTTT.

The chain couples TRBV28 to TRBJ1-1, with no clear D. Germline V gene lookup returns CDR1 MDHEN and CDR2 SYDVKM. With 3 bases removed from V and 4 bases from J, the gap between germline ends came to 15 bases. CDR3 length: 15 amino acids. The CDR3 protein is CASSFSPKTFTEAFF. Here the CDR3 DNA reads TGTGCCAGCAGTTTTAGCCCGAAAACTTTCACTGAAGCTTTCTTT.

The rearrangement uses TRBV6-1 and TRBJ1-1; 12 positions match TRBD1. The CDR3 is 17 amino acids. With V trimmed by 3 bases and J by 4 bases, 9 bases remained unmatched. Germline V gene data show CDR1 as MNHNS and CDR2 as SASEGT. In nucleotides, the CDR3 is TGTGCCAGCAGTGACAGCCCGGGACAGGGGGCGAGCACTGAAGCTTTCTTT. Its translation: CASSDSPGQGASTEAFF.

This clone was detected a few times. The V gene is TRBV9, the J gene TRBJ1-1, with 8 bases lining up with TRBD1. CDR3 size: 14 residues. Germline CDR1 reads SGDLS; CDR2 reads YYNGEE. With V trimmed by 2 bases and J by 6 bases, 6 bases remained unmatched. The CDR3 sequence: CASSVTGVRAEAFF. CDR3 bases: TGTGCCAGCAGCGTGACAGGGGTGAGGGCTGAAGCTTTCTTT.

This CDR3 is CATTDRGVYGYTF. CDR3 nucleotides: TGTGCCACTACGGACAGGGGGGTCTATGGCTACACCTTC. The V gene is TRBV19, the J gene TRBJ1-2; 10 nucleotides agree with TRBD1. This CDR3 contains 13 residues. Germline-derived CDR1 and CDR2 are LNHDA and SQIVND (reference sequence). Trimming removed 10 bases from V and 4 bases from J; junction bases left unmatched: 6.

The chain combines TRBV6-5 with TRBJ1-2; 7 bases are a match to TRBD1. The germline CDR1 and CDR2 sequences are MNHEY and SVGAGI. The CDR3 runs to 13 residues. Unmatched junction bases numbered 10, after V lost 10 bases and J lost 5 bases. The CDR3 DNA follows: TGTGCCACCAAAACAGGGGATGTATATGGCTACACCTTC. Amino acid sequence: CATKTGDVYGYTF.

The rearrangement uses TRBV7-9 and TRBJ1-2; 8 nucleotides match TRBD1. CDR3 length: 14 amino acids. The germline V gene has CDR1 SEHNR and CDR2 FQNEAQ (reference sequence). V shed 6 bases, J shed 5 bases, and the junction held 8 bases outside the gene matches. CDR3 DNA sequence: TGTGCCAGCAGTTTTACCACAGGGGGATATGGCTACACCTTC. Translated, it gives CASSFTTGGYGYTF.

This chain connects TRBV15 to TRBJ2-7, with 8 bases identical to TRBD1. Per the germline V gene, CDR1 is LNHNV and CDR2 is YYDKDF (reference sequence). This CDR3 region has 17 residues. Germline trimming cut 1 base from V and 1 base from J; bases unmatched to any gene: 9. In nucleotides, the CDR3 is TGTGCCACCAGCAGAGCCCCCGCGGGACAGGCTTCCTACGAGCAGTACTTC. Translation: CATSRAPAGQASYEQYF. The full variable domain, in which reference TRBV15 and TRBJ2-7 provide the parts outside the CDR3, is DAMVIQNPRYQVTQFGKPVTLSCSQTLNHNVMYWYQQKSSQAPKLLFHYYDKDFNNEADTPDNFQSRRPNTSFCFLDIRSPGLGDTAMYLCATSRAPAGQASYEQYFGPGTRLTVT.

This clone has only a few counts. The chain combines TRBV6-6 with TRBJ1-3, with D hard to call. Germline CDR1 is MNHNY and CDR2 is SVGAGI (reference sequence). The V end was cut by 8 bases, the J end by 1 base, with 15 bases between. The length of the CDR3 is 15 residues. The CDR3 DNA sequence: TGTGCCAGCGAGGTTCGGCTGCCTTCTGGAAACACCATATATTTT. Translating it yields CASEVRLPSGNTIYF.

This chain uses TRBV27 with TRBJ2-1; D is possibly TRBD2 (7 bases). The germline CDR1 and CDR2 sequences are MNHEY and SMNVEV (reference sequence). The CDR3 has 14 amino acids. Trimming left V 6 bases short and J 4 bases short, with 13 bases between. Here the CDR3 DNA reads TGTGCCAGCAGAAAAGGGGGGGTATACAATGAGCAGTTCTTC. Translated: CASRKGGVYNEQFF.

As DNA, the CDR3 is TGTGCCAGCAGCTTACATCTGATGAACACTGAAGCTTTCTTT. Its protein is CASSLHLMNTEAFF. The chain is built from TRBV14 and TRBJ1-1; no definite D call. V shed 5 bases and J shed 0 bases, with 10 bases lying between them. This CDR3 has 14 amino acids. Germline CDR1 is SGHDN and CDR2 is FVKESK.

This clone was picked up a small number of times. The chain recombines TRBV27 with TRBJ2-7; 7 nucleotides line up with TRBD1. Looked up from germline, CDR1 is MNHEY and CDR2 is SMNVEV (reference sequence). J was trimmed by 4 bases and V by 2 bases; bases with no gene match: 8. The length of the CDR3 is 15 residues. CDR3 sequence: CASSLRQGVRYEQYF. The CDR3 coding sequence is TGTGCCAGCAGTTTACGGCAGGGGGTACGGTACGAGCAGTACTTC.

This sequence joins TRBV9 and TRBJ1-5; D is unclear. Germline lookup yields CDR1 SGDLS and CDR2 YYNGEE. V was shortened by 0 bases and J by 5 bases, with 15 bases between the two germline ends. The CDR3 sequence is 16 residues long. This CDR3 is CASSVVPGLKDQPQHF. CDR3 DNA sequence: TGTGCCAGCAGCGTAGTCCCGGGGTTGAAGGATCAGCCCCAGCATTTT.

This clone was observed a handful of times. The chain links TRBV7-9 to TRBJ2-3; 10 nucleotides match TRBD1. Trimming removed 3 bases from V and 5 bases from J; junction bases left unmatched: 2. The CDR3 loop spans 14 amino acids. Germline CDR1 reads SEHNR; CDR2 reads FQNEAQ (reference sequence). The CDR3: CASSLTGGLDTQYF. DNA of the CDR3: TGTGCCAGCAGCTTGACAGGGGGCCTAGATACGCAGTATTTT.

This sequence joins TRBV5-4 and TRBJ1-1, with D possibly matching TRBD1 (5 bases). Germline lookup yields CDR1 SGHNT and CDR2 YYREEE (reference sequence). V was trimmed by 4 bases and J by 1 base, leaving 14 bases between them. CDR3 size: 15 residues. CDR3 in DNA: TGTGCCAGCAGCCCGACGACAGACCAGAACACTGAAGCTTTCTTT. Translating it yields CASSPTTDQNTEAFF.

The chain joins TRBV6-1 to TRBJ1-6, with TRBD1 matching 10 bases. CDR1 is MNHNS, CDR2 SASEGT, per germline. The CDR3 spans 15 residues. Trimming at V came to 2 bases and at J to 9 bases, leaving 4 bases not matched to a gene. CDR3 protein: CASSEQGQGRSPLHF. The DNA for the CDR3 is TGTGCCAGCAGTGAACAGGGACAGGGGCGTTCACCCCTCCACTTT.

V is TRBV5-4 and J is TRBJ2-7; D may be TRBD1 (5 bases). The V and J ends lost 0 bases and 7 bases respectively, with 14 bases between them. The CDR3 covers 14 residues. CDR1 is SGHNT and CDR2 is YYREEE in the germline V gene (reference sequence). The CDR3 DNA sequence: TGTGCCAGCAGCTTGGGGCAGGGAACGCGAGAGCAGTACTTC. This codes for CASSLGQGTREQYF.

This rearrangement joins TRBV28 to TRBJ1-5; TRBD1 matches 7 bases. Germline V gene lookup returns CDR1 MDHEN and CDR2 SYDVKM. The trim removed 6 bases at V and 11 bases at J, leaving 13 bases unmatched. There are 14 residues in the CDR3. CDR3 loop: CASRKGGPLGAQHF. In DNA form, the CDR3 reads TGTGCCAGCAGAAAAGGGGGCCCGCTCGGGGCCCAGCATTTT.

The chain links TRBV9 to TRBJ2-2; the D is unclear. Trimming shortened V by 1 base and J by 6 bases, and 10 bases separated the two germline ends. Germline lookup yields CDR1 SGDLS and CDR2 YYNGEE. The CDR3 loop spans 14 amino acids. The CDR3 coding sequence is TGTGCCAGCAGCGTAAAGCCCTTCTCCGGGGAGCTGTTTTTT. This codes for CASSVKPFSGELFF.

The genes are TRBV6-1 and TRBJ2-6, with D tentatively TRBD1 (5 bases). V gave up 4 bases and J gave up 2 bases, with 12 bases separating them. The CDR3 covers 16 residues. Germline loops: CDR1 MNHNS, CDR2 SASEGT. The CDR3, as DNA: TGTGCCAGCAGTGTTTCAGGGAACCCTGGGGCCAACGTCCTGACTTTC. Amino acid sequence: CASSVSGNPGANVLTF.

This chain joins TRBV6-5 and TRBJ2-5; D possibly corresponds to TRBD2 (6 bases). The CDR3 consists of 15 residues. The germline V and J ends were trimmed by 0 bases and 4 bases, with 12 bases remaining between them. CDR1 and CDR2 from the germline V gene are MNHEY and SVGAGI. The DNA for the CDR3 is TGTGCCAGCAGTTACTCGAAGAGGCGGGGAGAGACCCAGTACTTC. Translating it yields CASSYSKRRGETQYF.

This clone was seen a handful of times. The rearrangement links TRBV11-2 to TRBJ1-2, with D unresolved. The germline V and J ends were trimmed by 2 bases and 0 bases, with 10 bases remaining between them. Germline loops: CDR1 SGHAT, CDR2 FQNNGV. CDR3 length: 15 residues. CDR3 DNA: TGTGCCAGCAGCTTAAGCGGAGTCGCTAACTATGGCTACACCTTC. Translating gives CASSLSGVANYGYTF.

This clone was counted once. CDR3 protein: CASRRTSGEVTDTQYF. The CDR3, as DNA: TGTGCCAGCAGACGGACTAGCGGGGAGGTCACAGATACGCAGTATTTT. This chain joins TRBV2 and TRBJ2-3; 12 bases are shared with TRBD2. CDR1 and CDR2 (germline): SNHLY, FYNNEI. V lost 6 bases, J lost 2 bases, and 6 bases stayed unmatched. The CDR3 is made up of 16 amino acids.

J is TRBJ1-5 and V is TRBV2; D is perhaps TRBD1 (5 bases). CDR1 is SNHLY, CDR2 FYNNEI, per germline. The CDR3 extends over 12 amino acids. Trimming left V 9 bases short and J 6 bases short, with 12 bases between. DNA of the CDR3: TGTGCCAGTGGAGGGGACTTTCAGCCCCAGCATTTT. Its translation: CASGGDFQPQHF.